The 4 T cell receptor beta chains given below trace back to one sample, sequenced in a study of cytomegalovirus exposure and HLA in healthy donors (dated by TCRdb to 2017 to 2019). Libraries were prepared through the immunoSEQ multiplex PCR assay. A mixture of 60 forward primers for TCR Vbeta segments and 13 reverse primers for TCR Jbeta segments was used in the multiplex PCR. Sourced from immuneACCESS, this table was stored by TCRdb with only in-frame sequences that have V and J called. A share of the clones is absent; for the studies checked, an unresolved V gene accounts for under half, and the remainder has no known explanation. The record for this sample contains approximately 110,000 clones. The ten top clones hold 1% of the sample. Material: PBMCs. These receptors were taken from a man younger than 30 in good health and CMV-seronegative.

This chain links TRBV18 with TRBJ1-2; a possible D gene is TRBD1 (5 bases). CDR3 length equals 13 residues. CDR1 is KGHSH and CDR2 is LQKENI in the germline V gene. Trimming removed 3 bases at V and 4 bases at J, with 9 bases between. The CDR3: CASSPGGVYGYTF. The CDR3 DNA reads as TGTGCCAGCTCACCGGGAGGGGTCTATGGCTACACCTTC.

This sequence joins TRBV19 and TRBJ1-2; TRBD1 is a possible D gene (5 bases). V was shortened by 0 bases and J by 12 bases, with 14 bases between the two germline ends. Germline CDR1 reads LNHDA; CDR2 reads SQIVND (reference sequence). This CDR3 is built from 13 residues. CDR3 region: CASSIDRVVGHTF. Here the CDR3 DNA reads TGTGCCAGTAGTATAGACAGGGTTGTAGGTCACACCTTC.

The V gene is TRBV7-9, the J gene TRBJ1-6; 9 nucleotides agree with TRBD1. The germline CDR1 and CDR2 sequences are SEHNR and FQNEAQ (reference sequence). The CDR3 extends over 17 amino acids. J was trimmed by 10 bases and V by 6 bases; bases with no gene match: 16. The CDR3 is CASSRTAGTGSGSPLHF. CDR3 in DNA: TGTGCCAGCAGTCGTACCGCCGGGACAGGGAGTGGGTCACCCCTCCACTTT.

The J gene is TRBJ2-7, the V gene TRBV27; tentative D call: TRBD1 (6 bases). CDR3 length: 18 residues. V dropped 3 bases and J dropped 2 bases, with 23 bases sitting between them. Germline CDR1 is MNHEY and CDR2 is SMNVEV (reference sequence). In DNA, the CDR3 is TGTGCCAGCAGTTTTCTTTCTTCAAACCCGGACAGTGCCTACGAGCAGTACTTC. Protein: CASSFLSSNPDSAYEQYF.